These 15 T cell receptor beta chains were all obtained from the same sample, sequenced in a study of cytomegalovirus exposure and HLA in healthy donors. Sequenced by immunoSEQ multiplex PCR; TCRdb stores in-frame clones only, minus some. This table has over 150,000 clones, 70% to 90% appearing once. The sequenced material came from PBMCs. Source of these receptors: a human donor in good health.

The chain links TRBV7-6 to TRBJ2-1, with 7 bases that match TRBD2. V dropped 5 bases and J dropped 4; count of bases not matched to a gene: 8. This CDR3 comprises 15 residues. Per the germline V gene, CDR1 is SGHVS and CDR2 is FNYEAQ. The CDR3 bases are TGTGCCAGCAGCCGAAGCGGGGCCCGATACAATGAGCAGTTCTTC. It codes for CASSRSGARYNEQFF.

This clone appeared once. This chain connects TRBV29-1 to TRBJ2-7; 7 nucleotides agree with TRBD1. Unmatched junction bases numbered 14, after V lost 6 bases and J lost 6 bases. The CDR3 has 14 amino acids. CDR1 and CDR2 (germline): SQVTM, ANQGSEA. Here the CDR3 reads CSVAGDRASGEQYF. The CDR3 region has the DNA TGCAGCGTCGCCGGAGACAGGGCCTCTGGCGAGCAGTACTTC.

This chain links TRBV19 with TRBJ1-1, with 7 bases identical to TRBD1. The CDR3 extends over 16 amino acids. With 1 base clipped from V and 0 bases from J, the junction kept 5 bases outside the gene matches. CDR1 and CDR2 (germline): LNHDA, SQIVND (reference sequence). CDR3: CASSIAQGVMNTEAFF. Here the CDR3 DNA reads TGTGCCAGTAGTATAGCCCAGGGGGTGATGAACACTGAAGCTTTCTTT.

The rearrangement links TRBV10-3 to TRBJ2-3, with 7 positions matching TRBD2. The germline V gene encodes CDR1 ENHRY and CDR2 SYGVKD. The junction had 5 bases not matched to a gene; V was cut back by 10 bases and J by 1 base. The CDR3 is 13 amino acids. CDR3 bases: TGTGCCACCGAGGCGGGAGGCACAGATACGCAGTATTTT. Residues: CATEAGGTDTQYF.

The chain couples TRBV29-1 to TRBJ2-1, with TRBD1 matching over 7 bases. The length of the CDR3 is 13 residues. Unmatched junction bases numbered 8, after V lost 7 bases and J lost 5 bases. The germline V gene has CDR1 SQVTM and CDR2 ANQGSEA. The CDR3 protein is CSARGQFHNEQFF. The CDR3 DNA reads as TGCAGCGCCAGGGGACAGTTCCACAATGAGCAGTTCTTC.

The rearrangement links TRBV10-2 to TRBJ2-7, with 8 bases that match TRBD2. CDR1 is WSHSY, CDR2 SAAADI, per germline. The CDR3 covers 15 residues. Losses at the gene ends were 6 bases for V and 3 bases for J; bases not matched to a gene: 10. The CDR3 loop reads CASRISGTYIYEQYF. The CDR3 DNA sequence: TGCGCCAGCAGGATTAGCGGGACTTATATCTACGAGCAGTACTTC.

V gene TRBV4-1 combines with J gene TRBJ2-1; D is possibly TRBD2 (6 bases). Germline V gives CDR1 MGHRA, CDR2 YSYEKL. The CDR3 runs to 15 residues. Trimming cost V 1 base and J 4 bases, with 11 bases left between them. In nucleotides, the CDR3 is TGCGCCAGCAGCCAAGGGAGGGCCTTGTACAATGAGCAGTTCTTC. Residues: CASSQGRALYNEQFF.

The V gene is TRBV7-8, the J gene TRBJ1-3; 8 positions agree with TRBD1. This CDR3 comprises 18 residues. The V gene end was trimmed by 1 base and the J gene end by 0 bases; junction bases not matched to a gene: 8. Germline V gene lookup returns CDR1 SGHVS and CDR2 FQNEAQ. In DNA, the CDR3 is TGTGCCAGCAGCTTAGTCCGGACAGGGCGCTACTCTGGAAACACCATATATTTT. The encoded protein is CASSLVRTGRYSGNTIYF.

This chain links TRBV10-1 with TRBJ2-7; the match to TRBD2 covers 7 bases. Germline CDR1 is WNHNN and CDR2 is SYGVQD (reference sequence). V lost 1 base to trimming and J lost 6 bases; unmatched junction nucleotides: 6. The CDR3 is 14 residues long. The CDR3 reads CASSELGGTAEQYF. As DNA, the CDR3 is TGCGCCAGCAGTGAGTTGGGAGGGACTGCCGAGCAGTACTTC.

This clone occurred a few times. The rearrangement uses TRBV5-1 and TRBJ1-3, with D perhaps TRBD1 (5 bases). CDR1 is SGHRS and CDR2 is YFSETQ in the germline V gene. The CDR3 totals 14 residues. The ends were cut back, 4 bases at V and 2 bases at J, with 10 bases in the middle. Here the CDR3 DNA reads TGCGCCAGCAGCCCAACAGGCCCTGGAAACACCATATATTTT. It is translated as CASSPTGPGNTIYF.

For the CDR3, the DNA is TGCAGTGCCATTCGGGGGGCTGAAGCTTTCTTT. Translating gives CSAIRGAEAFF. This chain links TRBV20-1 with TRBJ1-1; the D gene is possibly TRBD1 (5 bases). Germline V gene sequence: CDR1 DFQATT, CDR2 SNEGSKA (reference sequence). There are 11 residues in the CDR3. V was clipped by 6 bases and J by 6 bases, with 11 bases between them.

This clone was seen a single time. CDR3 region: CASSLTSGGTHEQYF. The CDR3 DNA reads TGTGCCAGCAGTTTGACTAGCGGGGGTACCCACGAGCAGTACTTC. The rearrangement uses TRBV7-2 and TRBJ2-7; TRBD2 aligns across 12 bases. CDR3 length equals 15 residues. Germline lookup yields CDR1 SGHTA and CDR2 FQGNSA. J gave up 5 bases and V 6 bases, and 8 bases lay outside the gene matches. Drawing the rest from reference TRBV7-2 and TRBJ2-7, the complete variable domain is GAGVSQSPSNKVTEKGKDVELRCDPISGHTALYWYRQSLGQGLEFLIYFQGNSAPDKSGLPSDRFSAERTGGSVSTLTIQRTQQEDSAVYLCASSLTSGGTHEQYFGPGTRLTVT.

The genes are TRBV18 and TRBJ2-7; 10 nucleotides agree with TRBD2. From germline, CDR1 is KGHSH and CDR2 LQKENI. Germline trimming cut 1 base from V and 2 bases from J; bases unmatched to any gene: 11. The CDR3 is 18 amino acids. The CDR3 protein is CASSPLDPGLAKPYEQYF. DNA for the CDR3: TGTGCCAGCTCACCACTCGATCCGGGACTAGCGAAACCCTACGAGCAGTACTTC.

V usage is TRBV27 and J usage is TRBJ2-1; 12 bases match TRBD2. CDR1 is MNHEY and CDR2 is SMNVEV in the germline V gene (reference sequence). The J segment lost 8 bases and the V segment lost 4 bases, leaving 12 bases of the junction unmatched. This CDR3 has 17 residues. CDR3 loop: CASSSTRLAGAMHEQFF. DNA of the CDR3: TGTGCCAGCAGTTCAACCCGACTAGCGGGAGCTATGCATGAGCAGTTCTTC.

The chain couples TRBV5-1 to TRBJ2-1; a weak D match, TRBD1 (7 bases). The CDR3 has 16 residues. V lost 3 bases, J lost 0 bases, and 13 bases lay in between. CDR1 is SGHRS, CDR2 YFSETQ, per germline. The CDR3 region is CASSSEGASSYNEQFF. The DNA for the CDR3 is TGCGCCAGCAGCTCGGAGGGGGCATCCTCCTACAATGAGCAGTTCTTC.